The 19 T cell receptor beta chains below come from one sample, sequenced in a study of regulatory dendritic cells for organ transplantation. Allogeneic regulatory or mature dendritic cells were co-cultured for approximately 5 days with CFSE-labeled sorted T cells at 1:10. Their cognate antigens are unknown. Profiling relied on immunoSEQ multiplex PCR, and the TCRdb table lists in-frame clones only, not all of them. The sample records 13,000 or so clones, around 92% being singletons. Sequenced material: naive CD8+ T cells from blood cultured with regulatory dendritic cells. Subset here: CD45RA+ naive T cells. The receptors stem from a human donor in good health.

The genes are TRBV4-2 and TRBJ2-7; D might be TRBD2 (6 bases). The V and J ends lost 2 bases and 2 bases respectively, with 10 bases between them. Germline V gene lookup returns CDR1 LGHNA and CDR2 YNFKEQ. The CDR3 is 14 residues long. The CDR3 sequence is CASSQRGSAYEQYF. CDR3 coding DNA: TGTGCCAGCAGCCAACGGGGGTCCGCCTACGAGCAGTACTTC.

CDR3 sequence reads: CASSYSSGTITGELFF. The CDR3 DNA is TGTGCCAGCAGTTATTCTTCAGGGACAATCACCGGGGAGCTGTTTTTT. J is TRBJ2-2 and V is TRBV6-5; TRBD1 is a possible D gene (6 bases). CDR3 length: 16 residues. Germline loops: CDR1 MNHEY, CDR2 SVGAGI. The V gene lost 3 bases and the J gene lost 4 bases, with 15 bases spanning the gap.

The V gene is TRBV28, the J gene TRBJ1-5, with D perhaps matching TRBD1 (5 bases). Germline V CDR1 and CDR2: MDHEN, SYDVKM. The CDR3 is 14 residues long. The V end was cut by 3 bases, the J end by 7 bases, with 13 bases between. CDR3 residues: CASSFVGVWQPQHF. CDR3 in DNA: TGTGCCAGCAGTTTTGTGGGGGTTTGGCAGCCCCAGCATTTT.

The gene calls are TRBV12-1 and TRBJ2-1; no DNA check was done on the table's D call, TRBD1. TRBV12-1 is assigned pseudogene status. The CDR3 runs to 12 residues. In nucleotides, the CDR3 is TGTGCCAGCAGCGTCCGAACAGGAGAGCAGTTCTTC. Protein product: CASSVRTGEQFF.

The chain links TRBV29-1 to TRBJ2-1, with TRBD2 matching 11 bases. The CDR3 contains 14 residues. Germline-derived CDR1 and CDR2 are SQVTM and ANQGSEA. Germline trimming cut 3 bases from V and 8 bases from J; bases unmatched to any gene: 6. CDR3 sequence (DNA): TGCAGCGTTGAGGGGACTAGCGGTAGCGATGAGCAGTTCTTC. Its protein product is CSVEGTSGSDEQFF.

The rearrangement uses TRBV6-1 and TRBJ2-4; a possible D gene is TRBD1 (6 bases). Germline V CDR1 and CDR2: MNHNS, SASEGT. Trimming shortened V by 0 bases and J by 1 base, and 16 bases separated the two germline ends. The CDR3 consists of 18 residues. CDR3 DNA: TGTGCCAGCAGTGAAGCGACCCACAGGGAATTGGCCAAAAACATTCAGTACTTC. It specifies CASSEATHRELAKNIQYF.

The genes are TRBV30 and TRBJ2-2; D ambiguous. CDR1 GTSNPN and CDR2 SVGIG come from the germline V gene (reference sequence). Trimming cost V 0 bases and J 8 bases, with 10 bases left between them. The CDR3 extends over 13 amino acids. CDR3 region: CAWSVESTGELFF. The CDR3 coding sequence is TGTGCCTGGAGTGTCGAAAGCACTGGGGAGCTGTTTTTT.

The J gene is TRBJ2-2, the V gene TRBV30; D may be TRBD1 (5 bases). Trimming removed 0 bases from V and 7 bases from J, with 21 bases in between. The CDR3 is 17 residues long. Germline assignment: CDR1 GTSNPN and CDR2 SVGIG (reference sequence). The chain's CDR3 is CAWSVDSDLWVDGELFF. The CDR3 DNA sequence: TGTGCCTGGAGTGTCGACAGTGACCTTTGGGTGGACGGGGAGCTGTTTTTT.

This chain joins TRBV5-6 and TRBJ1-1; D call uncertain. Trimming removed 3 bases from V and 4 bases from J, with 16 bases in between. The germline V gene encodes CDR1 SGHDT and CDR2 YYEEEE. The CDR3 extends over 15 amino acids. CDR3: CASSSGESYSTEAFF. DNA of the CDR3: TGTGCCAGCAGCTCGGGCGAGTCGTACAGCACTGAAGCTTTCTTT.

The chain has TRBV6-5 and TRBJ1-5; TRBD1 might be the D (6 bases). V gave up 5 bases and J gave up 7 bases, with 12 bases separating them. This CDR3 is 13 amino acids long. The germline CDR1 and CDR2 sequences are MNHEY and SVGAGI. Here the CDR3 reads CASSTGRWQPQHF. In nucleotides, the CDR3 is TGTGCCAGCAGTACAGGGCGTTGGCAGCCCCAGCATTTT.

The CDR3: CASTTGEHFF. In DNA, the CDR3 is TGTGCCAGCACGACTGGAGAACACTTCTTC. The chain recombines TRBV2 with TRBJ2-1; the D is unclear. In germline, CDR1 is SNHLY, CDR2 FYNNEI. With 7 bases removed from V and 16 bases from J, the gap between germline ends came to 14 bases. CDR3 length: 10 amino acids.

The chain joins TRBV28 to TRBJ2-2, with 9 positions matching TRBD1. The CDR3 has 17 amino acids. V was pared by 7 bases and J by 7 bases, with 16 bases of the junction left unmatched. Germline loops: CDR1 MDHEN, CDR2 SYDVKM. The CDR3 sequence: CASNSFAGTGRFGELFF. The CDR3 bases are TGTGCCAGCAATTCATTTGCCGGGACAGGGAGGTTCGGGGAGCTGTTTTTT.

V and J are TRBV4-1 and TRBJ1-2, with TRBD1 matching 7 bases. J lost 4 bases, V lost 4 bases, and 15 bases had no gene match. The CDR3 totals 17 residues. The germline V gene has CDR1 MGHRA and CDR2 YSYEKL. The CDR3 is CASSPIVDRAFAYGYTF. In DNA form, the CDR3 reads TGCGCCAGCAGCCCAATCGTTGACAGGGCCTTCGCCTATGGCTACACCTTC.

This chain uses TRBV7-9 with TRBJ1-1; D unclear. Germline CDR1 is SEHNR and CDR2 is FQNEAQ (reference sequence). V dropped 5 bases and J dropped 4 bases, with 11 bases sitting between them. This CDR3 is 13 amino acids long. The DNA of the CDR3 is TGTGCCAGCAGCCCAGATGTCGGCACTGAAGCTTTCTTT. Its protein product is CASSPDVGTEAFF.

The CDR3 spells CATSTVGGANVLTF. CDR3 sequence (DNA): TGTGCCACCAGCACCGTTGGGGGGGCCAACGTCCTGACTTTC. The J gene is TRBJ2-6, the V gene TRBV15; D is ambiguous. V lost 4 bases, J lost 4 bases, and 8 bases lay in between. Per the germline V gene, CDR1 is LNHNV and CDR2 is YYDKDF (reference sequence). There are 14 residues in the CDR3.

The chain links TRBV19 to TRBJ2-1; no clear D gene. V dropped 1 base and J dropped 10 bases, with 11 bases sitting between them. The CDR3 sequence is 13 residues long. Germline V gene sequence: CDR1 LNHDA, CDR2 SQIVND (reference sequence). CDR3 sequence (DNA): TGTGCCAGTAGTATAGTGTCCGGCCCAGAGCAGTTCTTC. It is translated as CASSIVSGPEQFF. Combining the CDR3 with reference TRBV19 and TRBJ2-1 gives the whole variable domain DGGITQSPKYLFRKEGQNVTLSCEQNLNHDAMYWYRQDPGQGLRLIYYSQIVNDFQKGDIAEGYSVSREKKESFPLTVTSAQKNPTAFYLCASSIVSGPEQFFGPGTRLTVL.

This rearrangement joins TRBV27 to TRBJ2-1; 11 bases agree with TRBD2. Germline CDR1 reads MNHEY; CDR2 reads SMNVEV (reference sequence). The V segment lost 7 bases and the J segment 9 bases; nucleotides outside the gene matches: 11. This CDR3 has 15 amino acids. This chain's CDR3 is CASIFSGGAFTEQFF. Written as DNA, the CDR3 is TGTGCCAGCATCTTTAGCGGGGGGGCCTTTACTGAGCAGTTCTTC.

The V and J genes are TRBV11-2 and TRBJ2-1; D tentatively fits TRBD1 or TRBD2 (5 bases each). Trimming took off 1 base at V and 8 bases at J, with 9 bases between the two ends. CDR3 length: 13 residues. Germline loops: CDR1 SGHAT, CDR2 FQNNGV. CDR3 bases: TGTGCCAGCAGCTTAGTTTGGGACCATGAGCAGTTCTTC. Protein: CASSLVWDHEQFF. The variable domain in full, with the rest retrieved from reference TRBV11-2 and TRBJ2-1, is EAGVAQSPRYKIIEKRQSVAFWCNPISGHATLYWYQQILGQGPKLLIQFQNNGVVDDSQLPKDRFSAERLKGVDSTLKIQPAKLEDSAVYLCASSLVWDHEQFFGPGTRLTVL.

The chain carries TRBV13 and TRBJ2-1, with D perhaps TRBD2 (6 bases). The CDR3 covers 17 residues. The germline gives CDR1 PRHDT, CDR2 FYEKMQ (reference sequence). Trimming stripped 4 bases from V and 0 bases from J, with 16 bases between. The CDR3 bases are TGTGCCAGCAGCTCTAGCGAGTCGGGAAGCTCCTACAATGAGCAGTTCTTC. Translating gives CASSSSESGSSYNEQFF.